One and the same sample provided the 3 T cell receptor beta chains below, sequenced in a study of CD8 T cells in Susac syndrome. Random-hexamer reverse transcription was applied to about 0.45 to 1 ug RNA. TCRdb reprocessed the immunoSEQ multiplex PCR reads via MiXCR and lists one record per CDR3 protein. Among 120,000 to 150,000 distinct CDR3 sequences listed, 94% were seen once. The sample was CD4+ T cells from PBMCs. These TCRs come from a human donor in good health.

This chain links TRBV12-3 or TRBV12-4 with TRBJ2-3; 8 bases are a match to TRBD2. After removal of 3 bases from V and 0 bases from J, the junction contained 5 bases not matched to a gene. The CDR3 extends over 16 amino acids. This chain's CDR3 is CASSFDLAGSTDTQYF. The DNA for the CDR3 is TGTGCCAGCAGTTTCGATTTAGCGGGAAGCACAGATACGCAGTATTTT.

The V call is TRBV11-2, the J call TRBJ2-7, with D perhaps matching TRBD2 (6 bases). Germline values: CDR1 SGHAT, CDR2 FQNNGV. This CDR3 contains 15 residues. The germline V and J ends were trimmed by 5 bases and 6 bases, with 20 bases remaining between them. The CDR3 nucleotides are TGTGCCAGCAGCCCACTGCTGGGAGGAGGCGCCGAGCAGTACTTC. This sequence encodes CASSPLLGGGAEQYF. The entire variable domain, with the rest obtained from reference TRBV11-2 and TRBJ2-7, is as follows: EAGVAQSPRYKIIEKRQSVAFWCNPISGHATLYWYQQILGQGPKLLIQFQNNGVVDDSQLPKDRFSAERLKGVDSTLKIQPAKLEDSAVYLCASSPLLGGGAEQYFGPGTRLTVT.

This chain uses TRBV4-1 with TRBJ2-2, with 9 bases fitting TRBD2. CDR3 length equals 17 residues. V gave up 2 bases and J gave up 5 bases; unmatched junction bases: 9. Germline-derived CDR1 and CDR2 are MGHRA and YSYEKL. The CDR3 DNA follows: TGCGCCAGCAGCCAAAATAGGGCTAGCGGGAAGACCGGGGAGCTGTTTTTT. Translating gives CASSQNRASGKTGELFF.